This T cell receptor (beta chain) is drawn from a study of blood T cell repertoires in COVID-19. Per the original methods: Using reference gene primer amplification, nucleated cell counts were estimated. Profiling relied on immunoSEQ multiplex PCR, and the TCRdb table lists in-frame clones only, not all of them. V and J calls and clone size are copied from that table; D and trimming were computed from the DNA. The sample consists of about 35,000 clones, about 91% of them appearing once. CDR3 length: 17 amino acids. Per the germline V gene, CDR1 is SGHNT and CDR2 is YENEEA. V lost 5 bases and J lost 2; bases outside the gene matches: 7. There are a few counts of this clone.

The sample was peripheral blood. The chain links TRBV11-3 to TRBJ2-6; 9 nucleotides align to TRBD1. The TCR sequence derives from a human donor in a cohort sampled during active COVID-19. CDR3 sequence: CASSPDRGNTGANVLTF. CDR3 sequence (DNA): TGTGCCAGCAGCCCAGACAGGGGGAACACTGGGGCCAACGTCCTGACTTTC.